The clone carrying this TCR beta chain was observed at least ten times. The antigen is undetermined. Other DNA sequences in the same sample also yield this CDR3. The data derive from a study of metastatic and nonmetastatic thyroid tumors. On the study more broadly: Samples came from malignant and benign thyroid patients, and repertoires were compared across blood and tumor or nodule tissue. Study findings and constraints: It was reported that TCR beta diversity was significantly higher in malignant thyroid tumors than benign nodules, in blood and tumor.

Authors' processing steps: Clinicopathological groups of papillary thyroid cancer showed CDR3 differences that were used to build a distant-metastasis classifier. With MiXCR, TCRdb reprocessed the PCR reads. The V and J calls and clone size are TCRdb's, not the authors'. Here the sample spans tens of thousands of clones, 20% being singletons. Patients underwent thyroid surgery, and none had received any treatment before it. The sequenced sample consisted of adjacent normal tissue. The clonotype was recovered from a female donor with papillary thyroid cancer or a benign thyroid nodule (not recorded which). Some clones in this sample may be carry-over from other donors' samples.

CDR3 sequence (DNA): TGTGCCAGCAGCCTCCCGGGACTACCCCCTGGATCGGAGTTCTTC. Translating gives CASSLPGLPPGSEFF. V and J are TRBV7-8 and TRBJ2-1, with 7 bases fitting TRBD2. Germline CDR1 reads SGHVS; CDR2 reads FQNEAQ. Trimming cost V 5 bases and J 14 bases; bases outside gene matches: 18. This CDR3 comprises 15 residues.